Sample share makes the clone carrying this TCR beta chain medium-sized. No antigen is known for it. The data derive from a study of breast tumors, draining lymph nodes, adjacent tissues. Findings of the study overall: Data only fit, rather than demonstrated, lymph node origin of most tumor T cells.

One entry per CDR3 protein results from TCRdb running MiXCR on the multiplex PCR reads. Among 20,000 or so distinct CDR3 sequences listed, 25% to 35% were seen once. The CDR3 has 11 residues. Looked up from germline, CDR1 is DFQATT and CDR2 is SNEGSKA (reference sequence). Between the trimmed V and J ends, which lost 4 bases and 11 bases, there was a span of 9 bases. The J gene is TRBJ1-6, the V gene TRBV20-1, with D uncertain. The sample was breast tumor tissue. The receptor's source is a female donor with breast cancer. Some clones in this sample may be carry-over from other donors' samples. Here the CDR3 reads CSATKDTPLHF. The CDR3 nucleotides read TGCAGTGCTACTAAGGATACACCCCTCCACTTT.